Reported below is one T cell receptor beta chain. The clone's antigen remains unknown. No base qualities exist here, and no much larger clone lies one base off it. The sample is drawn from a study of T-cell memory formation after mild COVID-19 (dated by TCRdb to about 2021). Describing the broader study: TCR sequence clusters from the two donors were largely donor specific. T-cell clones expanding and contracting after mild COVID-19 in a couple of donors were tracked by longitudinal TCRalpha and TCRbeta repertoire sequencing. Two young, previously healthy adult volunteers, one female and one male, were included in the cohort. The full study reports these points: SARS-CoV-2 specificity of the second-wave clones peaking on day 37 was not confirmed. Only a couple of mild cases were covered in the study, and larger cohorts including severe cases with pre-infection samples were considered necessary. Some responding clones were detected in pre-infection memory, which suggested that pre-existing cross-reactive memory T cells had joined the SARS-CoV-2 response. Contracting CD4+ clones appeared mostly in the CM and EM memory subsets, whereas CD8+ clones were enriched in EMRA. From day 15 to 85, contracting clones showed balanced CD4/CD8 phenotypes, whereas a second wave of clones that expanded from day 15 to 37 leaned towards CD4+.

PBMCs were isolated by Ficoll-Paque density gradient centrifugation. Instrument used: Illumina NovaSeq 6000. TCRalpha and TCRbeta cDNA libraries were built by 5'RACE with constant-segment primers, adding sample barcodes and unique molecular identifiers. RNA was extracted from every sample with Trizol reagent. The libraries were amplified in two PCR steps, and the second step added a second sample barcode and Illumina TruSeq adapters. Sequencing of libraries was performed on an Illumina NovaSeq with 2 x 150 bp paired-end reads. Per the authors' processing: Demultiplexing of reads and collapsing into UMI-guided consensus sequences were performed with migec v1.2.7. Using mixcr v2.1.11, the UMI consensuses were aligned to TRA and TRB V and J templates and assembled into clonotypes. Clonotypes were classified as expanded or contracted when called significant by both edgeR and NoisET, with noise models trained on biological replicates. For edgeR calls, the cutoffs were a false discovery rate-adjusted p below 0.01 and a log2 fold-change threshold of 1. As an exploratory analysis of dynamics, max-normalized trajectories of the 1000 most abundant clonotypes were examined by PCA with hierarchical clustering. Each responding clone was given a CD4 or CD8 phenotype based on the CD4+ and CD8+ repertoires, which had been sequenced separately. TCRdb reran the public reads through fastp at Q25 and MiXCR, keeping productive beta chains. Rows with one shared CDR3 protein collapse into an entry with the most common genes and DNA. The V and J calls and clone size are TCRdb's, not the authors'. In this sample the table shows around 450,000 distinct CDR3 sequences, 24% of which occur a single time. Clones ranked in the top ten supply about 10% of the sample.

The germline V gene gives CDR1 as KGHDR and CDR2 as SFDVKD. The V end gives up 7 bases and the J end 2 bases, leaving 8 bases in the junction not matched to a gene. The CDR3 runs 15 amino acids, cysteine and phenylalanine included. Left in the record is the CDR3 DNA by itself, 45 bases read in frame from the first base. The sequence joins TRBV24-1 to TRBJ2-7, with 9 junctional bases fitting TRBD1. This TCR was recovered from an adult woman who had mild COVID-19 (a few samples of this study predate the infection). The sample titles of this study are shuffled in the database, so cell type and time point are left out; the donor was told from shared clones. Material: PBMCs or a T cell subset sorted from them (not recorded which). The CDR3 reads CATSPGQGPTYEQYF. At the DNA level, the sequence is TGTGCCACCAGCCCGGGACAGGGACCTACCTACGAGCAGTACTTC.